Reported below is one T cell receptor (beta chain). TCRdb reanalysed the RT-PCR reads using MiXCR and keeps one entry per CDR3 protein. This sample has some 150,000 distinct CDR3 sequences; approximately 40% occur once, and the top ten carry 50%. The data originate from a study of patients and donors after allogeneic stem cell transplantation. The CDR3 is 14 residues long. V lost 1 base to trimming and J lost 0 bases, with 6 bases between them. Germline values: CDR1 SGHVS, CDR2 FQNEAQ. This receptor was identified in a human donor who was either an allogeneic HSCT recipient or a stem cell or donor lymphocyte infusion donor (not recorded which). It is not recorded whose cells these are; they may come from a transplant donor. This chain links TRBV7-8 with TRBJ1-1, with D unclear. Sequenced material: blood, either unsorted or a sorted T cell fraction (not recorded which). In nucleotides, the CDR3 is TGTGCCAGCAGCTTAGGGGCGGTGAACACTGAAGCTTTCTTT. It specifies CASSLGAVNTEAFF.